A selection of T cell receptor beta chains follows, all from one sample in a study of blood T cells in healthy people across ages. TCRdb independently ran MiXCR on the 5' RACE reads; one entry per CDR3 protein. The sample shows hundreds of thousands of distinct CDR3 sequences, more than 25% of them seen only once. Sequencing was performed on blood. These TCRs come from a woman older than 75 in good health. Each CDR3 is given with its conserved first and last residue. The order of the fields is clone size, V gene, J gene, D gene, CDR3 protein, CDR3 DNA. A D gene is named only where the DNA matches it firmly. The size field is filled for only some rows; it gives once, few, many or a size class.

size: few
V: TRBV7-6
J: TRBJ2-1
D: TRBD2
CDR3: CASSPHTGTSGGAEFF
DNA: TGTGCCAGCAGCCCCCACACCGGGACTAGCGGGGGCGCCGAGTTCTTC

size: once
V: TRBV4-3
J: TRBJ1-1
D: NA
CDR3: CASSQDDGTAEAFF
DNA: TGCGCCAGCAGCCAAGATGACGGAACCGCTGAAGCTTTCTTT

size: once
V: TRBV27
J: TRBJ2-7
D: NA
CDR3: CATSGTHTYEQYF
DNA: TGTGCCACTTCGGGGACACATACCTACGAGCAGTACTTC

size: NA
V: TRBV7-2
J: TRBJ1-5
D: TRBD1
CDR3: CASSLESTGNNQPQHF
DNA: TGTGCCAGCAGCTTAGAATCGACAGGGAACAATCAGCCCCAGCATTTT

size: many
V: TRBV6-2/TRBV6-3
J: TRBJ2-1
D: NA
CDR3: CASSYPGLLNEQFF
DNA: TGTGCCAGCAGTTACCCAGGACTCCTCAATGAGCAGTTCTTC

size: many
V: TRBV18
J: TRBJ1-2
D: NA
CDR3: CASSLKADGYTF
DNA: TGTGCCAGCTCGCTCAAGGCGGATGGCTACACCTTC

size: many
V: TRBV27
J: TRBJ1-1
D: NA
CDR3: CASSFSGMNTEAFF
DNA: TGTGCCAGCAGTTTTTCCGGGATGAACACTGAAGCTTTCTTT

size: many
V: TRBV11-2
J: TRBJ2-5
D: TRBD2
CDR3: CASSSELAGGRVGQYF
DNA: TGTGCCAGCAGTTCCGAACTAGCGGGGGGGCGAGTGGGCCAGTACTTC

size: many
V: TRBV28
J: TRBJ2-7
D: TRBD2
CDR3: CASKTLRTSGEQYF
DNA: TGTGCCAGCAAAACCCTAAGGACTAGCGGCGAGCAGTACTTC

size: NA
V: TRBV2
J: TRBJ1-1
D: NA
CDR3: CASRPDWVQVAAFF
DNA: TGTGCTAGCAGACCCGACTGGGTACAGGTAGCGGCTTTCTTT

size: many
V: TRBV4-3
J: TRBJ2-5
D: NA
CDR3: CASSQDYNRQETQYF
DNA: TGCGCCAGCAGCCAAGATTATAACAGGCAAGAGACCCAGTACTTC

size: NA
V: TRBV4-1
J: TRBJ2-5
D: NA
CDR3: CASSPGAGLQEIQYF
DNA: TGCGCCAGCAGCCCAGGAGCAGGGTTACAAGAGATCCAGTACTTC

size: few
V: TRBV6-2/TRBV6-3
J: TRBJ2-7
D: TRBD2
CDR3: CASRAGGAYEQYF
DNA: TGTGCCAGCAGGGCGGGGGGGGCCTACGAGCAGTACTTC

size: NA
V: TRBV5-6
J: TRBJ2-7
D: NA
CDR3: CASSWFRSYNEQYF
DNA: TGTGCCAGCAGCTGGTTTCGCTCCTACAATGAGCAGTACTTC

size: NA
V: TRBV14
J: TRBJ2-6
D: NA
CDR3: CASSADRLQISGADVLTF
DNA: TGTGCCAGCAGCGCAGACAGGTTACAAATCTCTGGGGCCGACGTCCTGACTTTC

size: NA
V: TRBV18
J: TRBJ1-1
D: NA
CDR3: CASSPLWDLVDTEAFF
DNA: TGTGCCAGCTCACCACTTTGGGATTTAGTGGACACTGAAGCTTTCTTT